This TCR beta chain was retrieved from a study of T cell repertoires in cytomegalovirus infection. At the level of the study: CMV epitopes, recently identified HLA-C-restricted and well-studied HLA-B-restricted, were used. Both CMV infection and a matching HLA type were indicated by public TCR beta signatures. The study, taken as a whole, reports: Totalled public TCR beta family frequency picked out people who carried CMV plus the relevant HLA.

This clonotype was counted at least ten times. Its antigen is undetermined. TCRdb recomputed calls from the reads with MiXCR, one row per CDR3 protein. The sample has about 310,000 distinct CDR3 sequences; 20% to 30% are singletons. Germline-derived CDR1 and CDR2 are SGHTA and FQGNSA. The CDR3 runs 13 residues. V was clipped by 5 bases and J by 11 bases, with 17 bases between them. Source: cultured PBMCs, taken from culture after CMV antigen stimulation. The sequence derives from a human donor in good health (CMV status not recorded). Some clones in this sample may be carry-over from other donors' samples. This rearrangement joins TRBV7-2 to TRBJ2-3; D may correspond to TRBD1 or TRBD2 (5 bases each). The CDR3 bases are TGTGCCAGCAGCCAGGGACCCGCGGTAGAGCAGTATTTT. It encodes CASSQGPAVEQYF.